The TCR beta chain under discussion was sequenced for a study of blood T cell repertoires in COVID-19. As for the study in general: Sample material is recorded as cDNA or gDNA derived from T cells, B-cell-depleted T cells, or PBMCs.

V was cut by 2 bases and J by 8 bases, with 19 bases left in between. Germline assignment: CDR1 MRHNA and CDR2 SNTAGT. The CDR3 runs 16 residues. Participants were aged about 18 to 100 years from around 25 US areas. Participant reports of clinical history set cohort assignment. The authors' processing: Reference gene primer amplification gave nucleated cell count estimates. The method was immunoSEQ multiplex PCR; TCRdb's version includes in-frame clones alone and lacks a portion of them. That table supplies the V and J calls and clone size; D and trimming were determined from the DNA. The data show about 260,000 clones, about 82% seen once.

This clonotype was sampled from a woman aged 45 to 65 who had recovered from COVID-19. The rearrangement uses TRBV6-4 and TRBJ2-1; weak D call: TRBD2 (5 bases). The specimen was PBMCs or T cells enriched from blood (not recorded which). CDR3 sequence (DNA): TGTGCCAGCAGTGACCGGGGTAGAACTAATGCCCATGAGCAGTTCTTC. This gives the protein CASSDRGRTNAHEQFF.